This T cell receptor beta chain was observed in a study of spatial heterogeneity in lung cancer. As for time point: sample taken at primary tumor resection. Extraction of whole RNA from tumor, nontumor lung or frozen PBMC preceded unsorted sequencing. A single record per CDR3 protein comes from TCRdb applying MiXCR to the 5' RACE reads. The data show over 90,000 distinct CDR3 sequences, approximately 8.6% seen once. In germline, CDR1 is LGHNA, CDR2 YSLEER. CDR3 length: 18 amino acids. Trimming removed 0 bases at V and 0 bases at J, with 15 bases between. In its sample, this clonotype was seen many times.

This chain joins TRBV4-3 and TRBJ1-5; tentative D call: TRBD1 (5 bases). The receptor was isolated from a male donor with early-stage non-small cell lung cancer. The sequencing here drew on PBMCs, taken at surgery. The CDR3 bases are TGCGCCAGCAGCCAAGATCCGTGGGGAGGGGTTAGCAATCAGCCCCAGCATTTT. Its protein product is CASSQDPWGGVSNQPQHF.